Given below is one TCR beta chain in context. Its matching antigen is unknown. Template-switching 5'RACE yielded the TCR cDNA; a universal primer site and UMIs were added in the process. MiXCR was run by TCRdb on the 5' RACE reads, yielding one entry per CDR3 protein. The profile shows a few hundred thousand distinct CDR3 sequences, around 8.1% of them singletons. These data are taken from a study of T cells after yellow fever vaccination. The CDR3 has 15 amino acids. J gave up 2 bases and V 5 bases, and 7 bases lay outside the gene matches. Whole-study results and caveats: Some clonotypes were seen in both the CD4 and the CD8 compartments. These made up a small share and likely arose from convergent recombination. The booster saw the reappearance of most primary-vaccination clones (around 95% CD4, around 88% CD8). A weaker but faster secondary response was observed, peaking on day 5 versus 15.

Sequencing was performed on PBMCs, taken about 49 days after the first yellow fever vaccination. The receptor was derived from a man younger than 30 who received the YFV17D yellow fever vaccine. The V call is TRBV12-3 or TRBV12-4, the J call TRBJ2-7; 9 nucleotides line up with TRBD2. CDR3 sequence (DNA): TGTGCCAGCAGTACCGCGGGGGGGCGAGCCTACGAGCAGTACTTC. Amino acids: CASSTAGGRAYEQYF.